This T cell receptor beta chain is from a study of cytomegalovirus exposure and HLA in healthy donors. PCR employed 60 Vbeta and 13 Jbeta primers. Produced via immunoSEQ multiplex PCR; TCRdb's table is partial and in-frame only. The sample yields under 150,000 clones, 81% seen once. The CDR3 runs to 13 residues. V lost 3 bases, J lost 1 base, and 7 bases lay in between. Germline V gene lookup returns CDR1 SGHTA and CDR2 FQGTGA. The chain combines TRBV7-3 with TRBJ2-7; TRBD2 might be the D (5 bases). The sequenced sample was PBMCs. The TCR originated in a man between 18 and 35 years old in good health and CMV-seronegative. CDR3 residues: CASSFPGSYEQYF. In nucleotides, the CDR3 is TGTGCCAGCAGCTTTCCGGGGTCCTACGAGCAGTACTTC.